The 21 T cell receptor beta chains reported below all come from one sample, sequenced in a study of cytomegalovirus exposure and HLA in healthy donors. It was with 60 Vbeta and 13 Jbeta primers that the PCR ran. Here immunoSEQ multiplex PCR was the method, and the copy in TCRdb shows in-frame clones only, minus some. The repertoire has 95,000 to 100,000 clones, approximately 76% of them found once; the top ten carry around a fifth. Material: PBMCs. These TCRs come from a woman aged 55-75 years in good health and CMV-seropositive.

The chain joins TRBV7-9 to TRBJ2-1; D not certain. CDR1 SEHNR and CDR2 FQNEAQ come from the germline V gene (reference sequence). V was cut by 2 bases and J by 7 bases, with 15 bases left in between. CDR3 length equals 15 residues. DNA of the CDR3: TGTGCCAGCAGCTTACCCGTAAGTGCTCGGAATGAGCAGTTCTTC. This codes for CASSLPVSARNEQFF.

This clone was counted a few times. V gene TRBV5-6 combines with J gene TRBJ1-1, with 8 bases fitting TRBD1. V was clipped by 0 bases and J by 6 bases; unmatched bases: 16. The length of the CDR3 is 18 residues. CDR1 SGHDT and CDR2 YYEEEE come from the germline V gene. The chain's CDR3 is CASSLGTTGGVAFAEAFF. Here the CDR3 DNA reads TGTGCCAGCAGCTTGGGGACTACAGGGGGAGTAGCCTTCGCTGAAGCTTTCTTT.

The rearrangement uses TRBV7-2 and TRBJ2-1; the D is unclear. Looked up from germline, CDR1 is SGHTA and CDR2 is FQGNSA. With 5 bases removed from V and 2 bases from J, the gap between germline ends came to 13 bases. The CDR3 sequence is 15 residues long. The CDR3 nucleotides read TGTGCCAGCAGCGCTGGAACAGCCCCCTACAATGAGCAGTTCTTC. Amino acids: CASSAGTAPYNEQFF.

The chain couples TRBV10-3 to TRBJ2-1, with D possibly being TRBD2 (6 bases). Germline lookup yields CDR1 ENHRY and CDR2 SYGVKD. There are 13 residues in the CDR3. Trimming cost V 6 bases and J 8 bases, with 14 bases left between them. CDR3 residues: CAIRGTAVYEQFF. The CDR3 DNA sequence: TGTGCCATCAGAGGGACTGCTGTCTATGAGCAGTTCTTC.

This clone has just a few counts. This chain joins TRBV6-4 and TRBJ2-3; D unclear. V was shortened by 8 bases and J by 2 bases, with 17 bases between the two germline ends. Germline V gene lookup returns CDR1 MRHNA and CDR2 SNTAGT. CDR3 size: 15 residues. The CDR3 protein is CASSSGMSDTDTQYF. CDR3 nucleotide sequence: TGTGCCAGCTCCAGTGGTATGTCTGACACAGATACGCAGTATTTT.

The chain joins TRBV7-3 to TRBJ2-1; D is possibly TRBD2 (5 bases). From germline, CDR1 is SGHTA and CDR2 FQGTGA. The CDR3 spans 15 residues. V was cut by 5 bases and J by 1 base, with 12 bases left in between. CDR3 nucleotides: TGTGCCAGCAGCCTGGAGGCGAGTTCCTACAATGAGCAGTTCTTC. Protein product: CASSLEASSYNEQFF.

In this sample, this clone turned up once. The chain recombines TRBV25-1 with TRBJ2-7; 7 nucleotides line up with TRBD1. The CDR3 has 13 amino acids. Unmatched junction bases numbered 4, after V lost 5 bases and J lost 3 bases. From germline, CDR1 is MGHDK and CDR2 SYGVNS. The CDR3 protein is CASSMTGSYEQYF. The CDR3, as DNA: TGTGCCAGCAGTATGACAGGGAGCTACGAGCAGTACTTC.

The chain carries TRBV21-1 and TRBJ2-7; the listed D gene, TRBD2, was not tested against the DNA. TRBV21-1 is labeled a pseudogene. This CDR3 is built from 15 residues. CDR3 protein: CASSTVRLAGVEQYF. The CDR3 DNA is TGTGCCAGCAGCACCGTCAGACTAGCGGGAGTCGAGCAGTACTTC.

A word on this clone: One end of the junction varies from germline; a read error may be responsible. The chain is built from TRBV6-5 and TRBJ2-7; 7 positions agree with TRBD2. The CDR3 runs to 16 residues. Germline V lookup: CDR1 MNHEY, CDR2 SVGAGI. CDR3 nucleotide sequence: TGTGCCAGCACTTACTTCGGGTCTAGCGGACGCTACGAGCAGTACTTC. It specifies CASTYFGSSGRYEQYF.

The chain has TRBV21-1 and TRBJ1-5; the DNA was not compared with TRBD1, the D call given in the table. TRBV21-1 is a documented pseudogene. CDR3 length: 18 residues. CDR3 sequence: CASSKERGGTGLFQPQHF. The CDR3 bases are TGTGCCAGCAGCAAAGAACGGGGCGGGACAGGACTTTTTCAGCCCCAGCATTTT.

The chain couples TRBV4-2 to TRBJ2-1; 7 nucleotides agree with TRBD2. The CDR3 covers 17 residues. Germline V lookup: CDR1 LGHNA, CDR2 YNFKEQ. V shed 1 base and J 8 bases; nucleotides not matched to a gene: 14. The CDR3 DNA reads TGTGCCAGCAGCCAAGGAGCTTTCGGCGGGAGTAAAGATGAGCAGTTCTTC. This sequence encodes CASSQGAFGGSKDEQFF.

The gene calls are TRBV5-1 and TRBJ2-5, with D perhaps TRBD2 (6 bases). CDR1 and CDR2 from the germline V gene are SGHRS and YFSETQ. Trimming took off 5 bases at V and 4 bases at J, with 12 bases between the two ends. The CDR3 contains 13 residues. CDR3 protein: CASRTTSTETQYF. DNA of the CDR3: TGCGCCAGCAGGACGACTAGTACAGAGACCCAGTACTTC.

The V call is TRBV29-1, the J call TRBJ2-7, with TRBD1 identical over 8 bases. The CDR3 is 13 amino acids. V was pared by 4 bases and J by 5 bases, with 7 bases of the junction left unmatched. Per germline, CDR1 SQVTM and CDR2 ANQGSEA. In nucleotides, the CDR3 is TGCAGCGTTGCTTGGCAGGGGGCGCACGAGCAGTACTTC. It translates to CSVAWQGAHEQYF.

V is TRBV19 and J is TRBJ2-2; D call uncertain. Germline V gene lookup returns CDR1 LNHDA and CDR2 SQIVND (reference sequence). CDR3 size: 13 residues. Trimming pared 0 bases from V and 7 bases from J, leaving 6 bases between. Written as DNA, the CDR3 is TGTGCCAGTAGTATAGATCGGTTCGGGGAGCTGTTTTTT. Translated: CASSIDRFGELFF. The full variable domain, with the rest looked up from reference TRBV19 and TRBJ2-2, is DGGITQSPKYLFRKEGQNVTLSCEQNLNHDAMYWYRQDPGQGLRLIYYSQIVNDFQKGDIAEGYSVSREKKESFPLTVTSAQKNPTAFYLCASSIDRFGELFFGEGSRLTVL.

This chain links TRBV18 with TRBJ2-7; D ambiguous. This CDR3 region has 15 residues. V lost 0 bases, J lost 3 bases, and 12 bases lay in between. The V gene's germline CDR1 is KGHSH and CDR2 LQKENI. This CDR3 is CASSPPAGVNYEQYF. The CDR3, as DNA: TGTGCCAGCTCACCACCGGCAGGCGTAAACTACGAGCAGTACTTC.

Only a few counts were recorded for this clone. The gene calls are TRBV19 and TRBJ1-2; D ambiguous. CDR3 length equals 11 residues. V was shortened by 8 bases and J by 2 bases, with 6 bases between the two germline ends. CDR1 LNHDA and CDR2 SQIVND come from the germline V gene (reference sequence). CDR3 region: CASAVNYGYTF. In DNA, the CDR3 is TGTGCCAGTGCAGTAAACTATGGCTACACCTTC.

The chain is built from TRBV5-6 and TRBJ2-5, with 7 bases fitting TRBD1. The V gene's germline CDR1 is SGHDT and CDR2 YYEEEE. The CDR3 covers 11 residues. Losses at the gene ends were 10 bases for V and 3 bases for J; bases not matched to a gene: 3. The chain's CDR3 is CALDREETQYF. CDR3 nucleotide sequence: TGTGCCCTCGACAGGGAAGAGACCCAGTACTTC.

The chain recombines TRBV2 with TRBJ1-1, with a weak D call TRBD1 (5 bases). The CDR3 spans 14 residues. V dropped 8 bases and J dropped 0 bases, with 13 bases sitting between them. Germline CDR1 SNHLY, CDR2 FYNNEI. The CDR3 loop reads CASGAKGMNTEAFF. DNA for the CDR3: TGTGCCAGCGGGGCCAAAGGCATGAACACTGAAGCTTTCTTT.

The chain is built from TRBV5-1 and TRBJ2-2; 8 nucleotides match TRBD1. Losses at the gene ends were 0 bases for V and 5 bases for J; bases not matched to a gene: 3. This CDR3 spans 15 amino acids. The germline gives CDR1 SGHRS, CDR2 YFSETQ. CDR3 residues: CASSLGTGYTGELFF. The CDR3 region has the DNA TGCGCCAGCAGCTTGGGGACAGGGTATACCGGGGAGCTGTTTTTT.

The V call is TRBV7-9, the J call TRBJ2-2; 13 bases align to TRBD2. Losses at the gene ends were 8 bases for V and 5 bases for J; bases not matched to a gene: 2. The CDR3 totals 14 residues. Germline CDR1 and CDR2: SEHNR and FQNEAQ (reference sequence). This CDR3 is CASQGLAGTGELFF. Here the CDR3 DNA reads TGTGCCAGCCAGGGACTAGCGGGAACCGGGGAGCTGTTTTTT.

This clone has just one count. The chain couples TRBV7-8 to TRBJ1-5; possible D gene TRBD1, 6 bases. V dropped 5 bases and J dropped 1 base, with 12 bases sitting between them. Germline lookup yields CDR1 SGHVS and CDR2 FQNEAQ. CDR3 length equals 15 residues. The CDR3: CASSPNRVSNQPQHF. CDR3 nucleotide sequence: TGTGCCAGCAGCCCTAACAGGGTGAGCAATCAGCCCCAGCATTTT.